The entry below describes one T cell receptor beta chain. What it binds is not known. These data come from a study of shared clonotypes between healthy human individuals. Study-wide background: Each donor contributed plates that comprised three CD4 naive, three CD4 memory, two CD8 naive and one CD8 memory. Findings and caveats of the study: Generation probabilities of non-shared clonotypes were lower (relative to those shared by all four donors). A handful of donors showed sharing of about 4.7% of naive CD4 clonotypes. An anticipated effect of sequencing depth on clonotype sharing among donors was recognized.

Looked up from germline, CDR1 is LNHDA and CDR2 is SQIVND (reference sequence). The CDR3 length is 13 residues. The ends were cut back, 6 bases at V and 9 bases at J, with 16 bases in the middle. TCRdb's copy holds only in-frame clones and misses some; the assay was immunoSEQ multiplex PCR. The top ten hold approximately 0.4% of the sample, which has 2.3 million or so clones, just over 90% seen once. Sequenced material: naive CD4+ T cells from PBMCs. Stated subset: CD45RA+ positively selected. The sequence derives from a man between 18 and 35 years old in good health. Some clones in this sample may be carry-over from other donors' samples. The chain joins TRBV19 to TRBJ2-3, with no clear D. CDR3 sequence reads: CASSVTPVATQYF. CDR3 nucleotides: TGTGCCAGTAGCGTCACCCCCGTGGCAACGCAGTATTTT.